The sequence of this T cell receptor (beta chain) was determined in a study of CD8 T cells in ankylosing spondylitis. TCRdb reprocessed the 5' RACE reads with MiXCR, giving one entry per CDR3 protein. The table records some 200,000 distinct CDR3 sequences, around 13% of them present only once. The CDR3 is 14 amino acids. V lost 2 bases and J 3 bases, leaving 8 bases between the germline ends. CDR1 is SGHDN, CDR2 FVKESK, per germline. This clonotype occurred a few times. Its antigen is not identified. Whole-study results and caveats: Clones linked to the disease showed a CD8+ phenotype. They occurred at relatively low frequencies in peripheral blood.

Material: blood, either unsorted or a sorted T cell fraction (not recorded which). V usage is TRBV14 and J usage is TRBJ2-4; no definite D call. The receptor comes from a male donor with ankylosing spondylitis or in good health (not recorded which). This chain's CDR3 is CASSQPGSKNIQYF. The CDR3 bases are TGTGCCAGCAGCCAACCAGGCAGCAAAAACATTCAGTACTTC.